This TCR beta chain was retrieved from a study of monozygotic twins with cystic fibrosis. Data came from immunoSEQ multiplex PCR; TCRdb stores just in-frame clones and leaves some out. The sample shows 30,000 or so clones, approximately 70% of them seen only once. Trimming removed 2 bases from V and 4 bases from J; junction bases left unmatched: 2. Germline V CDR1 and CDR2: SGHAT, FQNNGV. This CDR3 spans 14 amino acids. This clone was detected once. Material: blood. The genes are TRBV11-2 and TRBJ1-1; 9 positions match TRBD1. The clonotype was recovered from a girl under 18 with cystic fibrosis. CDR3 in amino acids: CASSLTGGGTEAFF. CDR3 DNA: TGTGCCAGCAGCTTAACAGGGGGCGGCACTGAAGCTTTCTTT.